This TCR beta chain stems from a study of T-cell reconstitution after alpha-beta-depleted transplantation in children. Preparation of the TCRbeta library was carried out with unique molecular identifiers. TCRdb used MiXCR to reprocess the PCR reads, holding one entry per CDR3 protein. The sample lists 190,000 or so distinct CDR3 sequences, roughly 15% seen once, with 13% in the top ten. This CDR3 spans 15 amino acids. Trimming took off 0 bases at V and 2 bases at J, with 10 bases between the two ends. Germline V gene lookup returns CDR1 SGHVS and CDR2 FQNEAQ. The sequences come from PBMCs from the stem cell graft donor, collected from the stem cell graft. The sequence came from a human donor who donated a stem cell graft to a child with acute lymphoblastic leukemia. V gene TRBV7-8 combines with J gene TRBJ1-1; D remains unclear. CDR3 amino acids: CASSLAGRTNTEAFF. The CDR3 region has the DNA TGTGCCAGCAGCTTAGCCGGTAGGACCAACACTGAAGCTTTCTTT.